This T cell receptor (beta chain) was captured in a study of shared clonotypes between healthy human individuals. Original data processing: Quality scores were absent from the junction-only immunoSEQ sequences, so filtering differed. Some clones are missing from TCRdb's copy, which holds only in-frame ones; the method was immunoSEQ multiplex PCR. The V and J calls and clone size come from that table; D and trimming were worked out from the DNA. The data contain millions of clones, roughly 95% of them singletons. This CDR3 is built from 15 residues. V was clipped by 4 bases and J by 3 bases, with 15 bases between them. Germline V gives CDR1 PRHDT, CDR2 FYEKMQ (reference sequence). The table lists this clone with a count of one.

The TCR comes from a man aged 18 to 30 in good health. The genes are TRBV13 and TRBJ2-5; D unclear. The sample consisted of naive CD4+ T cells sorted from blood. The subset is: CD45RA+ positively selected. The CDR3 DNA reads as TGTGCCAGCAGCTCCACGGGTGATTCGGAAGAGACCCAGTACTTC. The encoded protein is CASSSTGDSEETQYF.